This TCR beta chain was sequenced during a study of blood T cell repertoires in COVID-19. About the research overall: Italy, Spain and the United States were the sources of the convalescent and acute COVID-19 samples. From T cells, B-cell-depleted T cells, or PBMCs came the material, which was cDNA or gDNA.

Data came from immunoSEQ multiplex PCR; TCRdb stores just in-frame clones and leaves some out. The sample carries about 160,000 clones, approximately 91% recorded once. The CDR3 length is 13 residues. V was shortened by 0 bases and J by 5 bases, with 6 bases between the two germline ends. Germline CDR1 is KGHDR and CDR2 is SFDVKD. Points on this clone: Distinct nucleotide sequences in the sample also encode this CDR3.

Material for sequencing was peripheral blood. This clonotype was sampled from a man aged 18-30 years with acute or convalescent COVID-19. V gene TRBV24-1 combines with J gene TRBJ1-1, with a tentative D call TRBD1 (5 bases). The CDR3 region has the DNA TGTGCCACCAGTGATTTGGGGGGGACTGAAGCTTTCTTT. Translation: CATSDLGGTEAFF.